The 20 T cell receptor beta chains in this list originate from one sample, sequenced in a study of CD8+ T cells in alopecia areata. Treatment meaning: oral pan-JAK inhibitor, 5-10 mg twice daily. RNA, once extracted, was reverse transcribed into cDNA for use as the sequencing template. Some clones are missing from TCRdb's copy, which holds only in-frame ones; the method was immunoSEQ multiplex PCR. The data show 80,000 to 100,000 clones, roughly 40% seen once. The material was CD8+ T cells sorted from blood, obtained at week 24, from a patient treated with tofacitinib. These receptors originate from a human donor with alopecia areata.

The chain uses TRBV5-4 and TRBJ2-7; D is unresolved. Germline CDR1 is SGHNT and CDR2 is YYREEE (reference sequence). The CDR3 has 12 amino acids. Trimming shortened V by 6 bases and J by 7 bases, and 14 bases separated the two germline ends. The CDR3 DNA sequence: TGTGCCAGCATGTCTGATACTCGGGAGCAGTACTTC. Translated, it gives CASMSDTREQYF. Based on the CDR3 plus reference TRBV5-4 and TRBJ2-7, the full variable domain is ETGVTQSPTHLIKTRGQQVTLRCSSQSGHNTVSWYQQALGQGPQFIFQYYREEENGRGNFPPRFSGLQFPNYSSELNVNALELDDSALYLCASMSDTREQYFGPGTRLTVT.

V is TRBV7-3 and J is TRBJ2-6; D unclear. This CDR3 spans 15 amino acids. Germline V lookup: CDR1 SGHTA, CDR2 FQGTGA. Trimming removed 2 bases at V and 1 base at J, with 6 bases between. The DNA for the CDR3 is TGTGCCAGCAGCTTAGGAGTGTCTGGGGCCAACGTCCTGACTTTC. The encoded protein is CASSLGVSGANVLTF. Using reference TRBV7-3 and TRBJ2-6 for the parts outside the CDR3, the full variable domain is GAGVSQTPSNKVTEKGKYVELRCDPISGHTALYWYRQSLGQGPEFLIYFQGTGAADDSGLPNDRFFAVRPEGSVSTLKIQRTERGDSAVYLCASSLGVSGANVLTFGAGSRLTVL.

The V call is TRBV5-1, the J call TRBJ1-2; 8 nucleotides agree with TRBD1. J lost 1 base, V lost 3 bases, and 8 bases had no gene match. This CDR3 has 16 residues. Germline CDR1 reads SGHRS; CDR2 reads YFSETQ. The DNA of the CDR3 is TGCGCCAGCAGCTACCGGACAGGGAATCTTAACTATGGCTACACCTTC. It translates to CASSYRTGNLNYGYTF. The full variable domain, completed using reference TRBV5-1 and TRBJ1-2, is KAGVTQTPRYLIKTRGQQVTLSCSPISGHRSVSWYQQTPGQGLQFLFEYFSETQRNKGNFPGRFSGRQFSNSRSEMNVSTLELGDSALYLCASSYRTGNLNYGYTFGSGTRLTVV.

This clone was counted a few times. In DNA form, the CDR3 reads TGCAGCGTTGAAGATTCTTTTACCTACGAGCAGTACTTC. Its protein is CSVEDSFTYEQYF. The gene calls are TRBV29-1 and TRBJ2-7; D is unclear. Deletions cut 0 bases from V and 2 bases from J, with 8 bases between. CDR1 is SQVTM, CDR2 ANQGSEA, per germline. The CDR3 sequence is 13 residues long.

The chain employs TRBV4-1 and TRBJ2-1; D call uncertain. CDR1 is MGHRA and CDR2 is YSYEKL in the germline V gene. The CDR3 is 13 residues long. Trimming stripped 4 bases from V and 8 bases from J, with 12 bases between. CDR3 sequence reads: CASSPSSADEQFF. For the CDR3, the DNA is TGCGCCAGCAGCCCCTCGAGCGCAGATGAGCAGTTCTTC.

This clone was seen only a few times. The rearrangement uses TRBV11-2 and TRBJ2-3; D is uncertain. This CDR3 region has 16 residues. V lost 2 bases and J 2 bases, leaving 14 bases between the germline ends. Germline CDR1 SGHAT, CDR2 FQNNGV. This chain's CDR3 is CASSLSSRPPTDTQYF. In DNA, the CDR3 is TGTGCCAGCAGCTTAAGCTCCAGACCACCCACAGATACGCAGTATTTT.

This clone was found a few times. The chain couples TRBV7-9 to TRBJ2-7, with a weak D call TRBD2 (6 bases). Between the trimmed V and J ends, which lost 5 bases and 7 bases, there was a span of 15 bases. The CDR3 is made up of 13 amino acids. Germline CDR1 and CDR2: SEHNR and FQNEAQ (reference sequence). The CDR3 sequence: CASSNRDFYEQYF. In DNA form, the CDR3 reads TGTGCCAGCAGCAATCGGGACTTCTATGAGCAGTACTTC. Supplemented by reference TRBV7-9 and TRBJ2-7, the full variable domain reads DTGVSQNPRHKITKRGQNVTFRCDPISEHNRLYWYRQTLGQGPEFLTYFQNEAQLEKSRLLSDRFSAERPKGSFSTLEIQRTEQGDSAMYLCASSNRDFYEQYFGPGTRLTVT.

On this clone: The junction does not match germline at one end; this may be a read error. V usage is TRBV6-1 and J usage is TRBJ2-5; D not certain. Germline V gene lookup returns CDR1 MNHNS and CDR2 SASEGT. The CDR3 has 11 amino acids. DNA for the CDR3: TGTGCCAGCAGTTACCATGAGACCCAGTACTTC. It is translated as CASSYHETQYF.

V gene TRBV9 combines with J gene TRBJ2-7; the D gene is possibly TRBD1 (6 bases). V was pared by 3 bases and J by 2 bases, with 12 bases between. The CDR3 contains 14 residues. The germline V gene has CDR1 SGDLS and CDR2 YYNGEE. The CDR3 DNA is TGTGCCAGCAGCGCAGGGGTTGCTACCTACGAGCAGTACTTC. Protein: CASSAGVATYEQYF. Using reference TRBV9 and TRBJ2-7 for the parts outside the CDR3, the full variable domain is DSGVTQTPKHLITATGQRVTLRCSPRSGDLSVYWYQQSLDQGLQFLIQYYNGEERAKGNILERFSAQQFPDLHSELNLSSLELGDSALYFCASSAGVATYEQYFGPGTRLTVT.

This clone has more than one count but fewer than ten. CDR3 nucleotide sequence: TGTGCCAGCAGCTCGGGGGCCTACGAGCAGTACTTC. As protein: CASSSGAYEQYF. The rearrangement joins TRBV7-2 to TRBJ2-7, with D possibly matching TRBD2 (6 bases). Trimming shortened V by 4 bases and J by 2 bases, and 6 bases separated the two germline ends. The CDR3 spans 12 residues. Germline CDR1 SGHTA, CDR2 FQGNSA.

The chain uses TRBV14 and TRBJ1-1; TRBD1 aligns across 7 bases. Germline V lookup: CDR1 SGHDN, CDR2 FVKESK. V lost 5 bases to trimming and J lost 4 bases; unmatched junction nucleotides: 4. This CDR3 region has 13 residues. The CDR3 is CASSEYRGTEAFF. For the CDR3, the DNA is TGTGCCAGCAGCGAATACAGGGGCACTGAAGCTTTCTTT.

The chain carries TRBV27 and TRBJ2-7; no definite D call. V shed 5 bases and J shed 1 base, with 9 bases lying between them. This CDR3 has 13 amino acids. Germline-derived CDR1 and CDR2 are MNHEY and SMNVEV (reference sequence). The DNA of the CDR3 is TGTGCCAGCAGTCCAAAAGGGTCCTACGAGCAGTACTTC. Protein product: CASSPKGSYEQYF.

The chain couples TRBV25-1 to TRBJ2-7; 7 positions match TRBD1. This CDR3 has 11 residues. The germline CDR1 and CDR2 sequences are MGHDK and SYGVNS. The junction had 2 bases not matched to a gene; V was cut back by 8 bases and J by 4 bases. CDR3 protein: CASGQVYEQYF. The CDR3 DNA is TGTGCCAGCGGACAGGTTTACGAGCAGTACTTC.

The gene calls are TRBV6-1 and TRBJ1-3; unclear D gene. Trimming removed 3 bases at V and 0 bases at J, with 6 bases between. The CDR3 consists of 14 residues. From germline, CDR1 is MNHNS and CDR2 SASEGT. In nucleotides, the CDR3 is TGTGCCAGCAGTGACGGGAGCTCTGGAAACACCATATATTTT. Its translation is CASSDGSSGNTIYF.

As DNA, the CDR3 is TGTGCCAGCAGTGGGGGGGACTTCGGTACTGAAGCTTTCTTT. This gives the protein CASSGGDFGTEAFF. The chain employs TRBV6-1 and TRBJ1-1; tentatively, D is TRBD1 (5 bases). The ends were cut back, 4 bases at V and 5 bases at J, with 14 bases in the middle. From germline, CDR1 is MNHNS and CDR2 SASEGT. This CDR3 is built from 14 residues.

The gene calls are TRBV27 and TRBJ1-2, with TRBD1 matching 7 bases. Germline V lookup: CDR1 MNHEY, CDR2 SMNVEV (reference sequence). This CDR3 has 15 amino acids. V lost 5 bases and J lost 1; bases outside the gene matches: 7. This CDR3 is CASSPGGLSNYGYTF. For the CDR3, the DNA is TGTGCCAGCAGTCCAGGGGGTCTCAGTAACTATGGCTACACCTTC.

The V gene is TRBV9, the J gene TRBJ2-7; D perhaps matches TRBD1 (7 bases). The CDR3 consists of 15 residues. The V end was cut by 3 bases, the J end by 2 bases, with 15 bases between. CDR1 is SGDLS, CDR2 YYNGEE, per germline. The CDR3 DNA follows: TGTGCCAGCAGCGCGGAGGGGGCCGGCGCCTACGAGCAGTACTTC. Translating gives CASSAEGAGAYEQYF.

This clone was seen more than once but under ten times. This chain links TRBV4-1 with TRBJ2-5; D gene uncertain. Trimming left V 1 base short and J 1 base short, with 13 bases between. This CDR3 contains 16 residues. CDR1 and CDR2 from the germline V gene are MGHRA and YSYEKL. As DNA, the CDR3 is TGCGCCAGCAGCCAAGTTCTCCCCAGCGCCCAAGAGACCCAGTACTTC. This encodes CASSQVLPSAQETQYF.

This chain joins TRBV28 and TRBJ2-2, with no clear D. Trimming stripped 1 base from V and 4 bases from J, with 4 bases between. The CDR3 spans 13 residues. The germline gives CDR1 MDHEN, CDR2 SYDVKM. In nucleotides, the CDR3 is TGTGCCAGCAGTTTATTGCCCACCGGGGAGCTGTTTTTT. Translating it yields CASSLLPTGELFF.

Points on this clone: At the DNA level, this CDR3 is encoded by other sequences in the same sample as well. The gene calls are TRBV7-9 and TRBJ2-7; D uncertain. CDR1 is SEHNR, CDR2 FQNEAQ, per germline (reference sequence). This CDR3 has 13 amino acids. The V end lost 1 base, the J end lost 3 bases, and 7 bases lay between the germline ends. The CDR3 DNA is TGTGCCAGCAGCTTAGGGTCGGGCTACGAGCAGTACTTC. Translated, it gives CASSLGSGYEQYF. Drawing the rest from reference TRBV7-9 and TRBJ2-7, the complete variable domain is DTGVSQNPRHKITKRGQNVTFRCDPISEHNRLYWYRQTLGQGPEFLTYFQNEAQLEKSRLLSDRFSAERPKGSFSTLEIQRTEQGDSAMYLCASSLGSGYEQYFGPGTRLTVT.